The 9 T cell receptor beta chains given below trace back to one sample, sequenced in a study of CD8+CD57+ T cells in acquired aplastic anemia. Genomic DNA templated the TCR beta VDJ and CDR3 profiling. TCRdb independently ran MiXCR on the reads; one entry per CDR3 protein. This sample has some 190,000 distinct CDR3 sequences, with just over 45% found just once. Sequenced sample: sorted CD4+, CD8+, or CD8+CD57+ T cells (not recorded which) from PBMCs. These receptors came from a human donor in good health.

The chain links TRBV24-1 to TRBJ1-5; no definite D call. In germline, CDR1 is KGHDR, CDR2 SFDVKD. V lost 8 bases and J lost 0, with 16 bases in between. This CDR3 contains 16 residues. The CDR3 region is CATTSDGIYSNQPQHF. CDR3 in DNA: TGTGCCACCACTTCGGACGGGATCTATAGCAATCAGCCCCAGCATTTT.

The table lists this clonotype with many counts. The chain recombines TRBV29-1 with TRBJ2-4; tentatively, D is TRBD1 (6 bases). The V end was cut by 4 bases, the J end by 10 bases, with 20 bases between. The CDR3 extends over 14 amino acids. Germline CDR1 reads SQVTM; CDR2 reads ANQGSEA. CDR3 coding DNA: TGCAGCGTTGGGACAGATCTAGCCACAGGGATTCAGTACTTC. Translation: CSVGTDLATGIQYF.

This clonotype was counted only a few times. CDR3 loop: CASSDPLGQGATNEKLFF. The CDR3 region has the DNA TGTGCCAGCAGTGACCCGTTGGGACAGGGGGCAACTAATGAAAAACTGTTTTTT. The chain carries TRBV25-1 and TRBJ1-4; 11 bases align to TRBD1. From germline, CDR1 is MGHDK and CDR2 SYGVNS. The CDR3 sequence is 18 residues long. V lost 3 bases, J lost 0 bases, and 6 bases stayed unmatched.

This clonotype has a count of ten or more. V usage is TRBV7-9 and J usage is TRBJ1-4; 9 nucleotides agree with TRBD1. The CDR3 spans 16 residues. V shed 3 bases and J 8 bases; nucleotides not matched to a gene: 10. Germline V gives CDR1 SEHNR, CDR2 FQNEAQ (reference sequence). The CDR3 region has the DNA TGTGCCAGCAGCTTGGGGGACAGGGCAAGCGGCGAAAAACTGTTTTTT. Protein sequence: CASSLGDRASGEKLFF.

The CDR3 nucleotides read TGTGCCAGCAGCTTCGGCGACAAGTCCTACGAGCAGTACTTC. Residues: CASSFGDKSYEQYF. The chain is built from TRBV11-2 and TRBJ2-7, with no clear D. Germline lookup yields CDR1 SGHAT and CDR2 FQNNGV. The CDR3 is 14 residues long. V was shortened by 3 bases and J by 1 base, with 10 bases between the two germline ends.

This clonotype was counted a single time. A much larger clonotype is one base distant, so this may be a read error. The rearrangement joins TRBV5-1 to TRBJ2-7; 10 nucleotides align to TRBD2. The CDR3 is 13 amino acids. Germline CDR1 and CDR2: SGHRS and YFSETQ. With V trimmed by 7 bases and J by 7 bases, 8 bases remained unmatched. The CDR3 DNA sequence: TGCGCCAGCGGCCGTCTACTAGCGGGGGAGCAGTACTTC. Its translation is CASGRLLAGEQYF.

This clonotype was seen a few times. This chain joins TRBV6-1 and TRBJ2-2, with 7 positions matching TRBD2. Germline V gene data show CDR1 as MNHNS and CDR2 as SASEGT. The V and J ends lost 4 bases and 2 bases, in that order; junction bases with no gene match: 7. CDR3 length equals 16 residues. Here the CDR3 DNA reads TGTGCCAGCAGTGGGTGGGGGGGTAGAAACACCGGGGAGCTGTTTTTT. Its translation is CASSGWGGRNTGELFF.

This clonotype was seen repeatedly, ten times or more. The chain employs TRBV7-8 and TRBJ2-1; the D gene is possibly TRBD2 (6 bases). Trimming took off 2 bases at V and 0 bases at J, with 11 bases between the two ends. The germline CDR1 and CDR2 sequences are SGHVS and FQNEAQ. The CDR3 length is 16 residues. The CDR3: CASSLPGLPSYNEQFF. Here the CDR3 DNA reads TGTGCCAGCAGCTTACCGGGACTCCCCTCCTACAATGAGCAGTTCTTC.

The V call is TRBV15, the J call TRBJ2-4; TRBD1 agrees at 8 bases. This CDR3 has 15 residues. V trimming: 4 bases; J trimming: 2 bases; junction bases outside the gene matches: 4. Germline CDR1 reads LNHNV; CDR2 reads YYDKDF (reference sequence). CDR3 protein: CATSKGQGPKNIQYF. Here the CDR3 DNA reads TGTGCCACCAGCAAAGGACAGGGTCCCAAAAACATTCAGTACTTC.